Listed here are 26 T cell receptor beta chains from one sample, sequenced in a study of blood T cell repertoires in COVID-19. Only in-frame clones appear in the TCRdb table, and some are missing; sequencing was by immunoSEQ multiplex PCR. Altogether some 150,000 clones are present, over 65% being singletons, with the ten largest covering roughly 4.8%. The material sequenced was peripheral blood. The receptor set was obtained from a human donor in a cohort sampled during active COVID-19.

The chain employs TRBV6-6 and TRBJ2-3; 10 bases are a match to TRBD2. The length of the CDR3 is 18 residues. The junction had 11 bases not matched to a gene; V was cut back by 5 bases and J by 0 bases. From germline, CDR1 is MNHNY and CDR2 SVGAGI (reference sequence). CDR3 bases: TGTGCCAGCAGTCGGACTAGCGGAGTCGGCCGAAGCACAGATACGCAGTATTTT. Translation gives CASSRTSGVGRSTDTQYF.

The chain recombines TRBV2 with TRBJ1-2; 9 positions match TRBD1. CDR1 is SNHLY and CDR2 is FYNNEI in the germline V gene. After removal of 6 bases from V and 7 bases from J, the junction contained 6 bases not matched to a gene. The CDR3 is 13 residues long. CDR3 coding DNA: TGTGCCAGCAGGGGGGACAGGGACTCTGGCTACACCTTC. Translated: CASRGDRDSGYTF.

The gene calls are TRBV28 and TRBJ2-7; possible D gene TRBD2, 5 bases. The V end lost 6 bases, the J end lost 7 bases, and 22 bases lay between the germline ends. The CDR3 is 15 residues long. Germline lookup yields CDR1 MDHEN and CDR2 SYDVKM. The CDR3 region has the DNA TGTGCCAGCAGCGTTCCCGGCACGGGGAGAAAAGAGCAGTACTTC. Protein sequence: CASSVPGTGRKEQYF.

The genes are TRBV4-1 and TRBJ2-2; 8 bases map to TRBD2. Germline assignment: CDR1 MGHRA and CDR2 YSYEKL. CDR3 length: 17 residues. V lost 0 bases, J lost 0 bases, and 3 bases stayed unmatched. The CDR3 DNA reads TGCGCCAGCAGCCAAGAAGCACTAGCGGCGAACACCGGGGAGCTGTTTTTT. It yields the protein CASSQEALAANTGELFF.

The rearrangement links TRBV3-1 (or the pseudogene TRBV3-2) to TRBJ2-7; 8 bases map to TRBD1. After removal of 0 bases from V and 5 bases from J, the junction contained 6 bases not matched to a gene. The CDR3 sequence is 15 residues long. Per germline, CDR1 LGHDT and CDR2 YNNKEL (reference sequence). CDR3 residues: CASSQDRTGPNEQYF. DNA of the CDR3: TGTGCCAGCAGCCAAGACCGGACAGGGCCAAACGAGCAGTACTTC.

The V and J genes are TRBV28 and TRBJ2-7; 7 bases match TRBD1. CDR3 length equals 14 residues. The germline V gene encodes CDR1 MDHEN and CDR2 SYDVKM. Germline trimming cut 4 bases from V and 2 bases from J; bases unmatched to any gene: 5. The CDR3 is CASSSQGRPYEQYF. CDR3 sequence (DNA): TGTGCCAGCAGTTCACAGGGGCGCCCCTACGAGCAGTACTTC.

The chain combines TRBV6-1 with TRBJ2-1; 7 nucleotides match TRBD2. The germline gives CDR1 MNHNS, CDR2 SASEGT. Trimming removed 1 base from V and 2 bases from J; junction bases left unmatched: 5. This CDR3 spans 16 amino acids. The CDR3 spells CASSEEAGEPYNEQFF. CDR3 nucleotide sequence: TGTGCCAGCAGTGAAGAGGCGGGGGAGCCCTACAATGAGCAGTTCTTC.

This clone occurred a few times. This sequence joins TRBV9 and TRBJ2-7; perhaps TRBD1 as D (5 bases). Trimming removed 3 bases from V and 2 bases from J, with 12 bases in between. This CDR3 spans 14 amino acids. Germline V CDR1 and CDR2: SGDLS, YYNGEE. Here the CDR3 DNA reads TGTGCCAGCAGCGGGGGCGGCACAACCTACGAGCAGTACTTC. It codes for CASSGGGTTYEQYF.

The genes are TRBV30 and TRBJ1-5; D is undetermined. Per germline, CDR1 GTSNPN and CDR2 SVGIG (reference sequence). With 5 bases removed from V and 7 bases from J, the gap between germline ends came to 15 bases. The CDR3 length is 13 residues. CDR3 DNA sequence: TGTGCCTGGGATCGGGGAGAAGGGCAGCCCCAGCATTTT. Encoded protein: CAWDRGEGQPQHF.

This clone was recorded a few times. The chain joins TRBV14 to TRBJ2-7; 7 bases fit TRBD2. Germline CDR1 and CDR2: SGHDN and FVKESK. This CDR3 comprises 14 residues. Trimming removed 4 bases from V and 2 bases from J; junction bases left unmatched: 5. The CDR3 sequence is CASSRWGGAYEQYF. For the CDR3, the DNA is TGTGCCAGCAGCCGTTGGGGGGGGGCCTACGAGCAGTACTTC.

On this clone: The sample carries other DNA sequences with the same CDR3. The rearrangement links TRBV28 to TRBJ2-7; D possibly corresponds to TRBD1 (6 bases). This CDR3 has 15 residues. CDR1 is MDHEN, CDR2 SYDVKM, per germline. V lost 3 bases and J 1 base, leaving 13 bases between the germline ends. The CDR3 DNA is TGTGCCAGCAGTTTCTTTCAGGGGCGATCCTACGAGCAGTACTTC. It specifies CASSFFQGRSYEQYF. Filled out from reference TRBV28 and TRBJ2-7, the complete variable domain reads DVKVTQSSRYLVKRTGEKVFLECVQDMDHENMFWYRQDPGLGLRLIYFSYDVKMKEKGDIPEGYSVSREKKERFSLILESASTNQTSMYLCASSFFQGRSYEQYFGPGTRLTVT.

The chain couples TRBV5-1 to TRBJ2-1; a weak D match, TRBD2 (6 bases). The germline V gene has CDR1 SGHRS and CDR2 YFSETQ. The CDR3 consists of 15 residues. Trimming stripped 5 bases from V and 3 bases from J, with 15 bases between. In DNA, the CDR3 is TGCGCCAGCAGAAACCGGACTAATGGCTACAATGAGCAGTTCTTC. Amino acids: CASRNRTNGYNEQFF.

J is TRBJ2-1 and V is TRBV15; the match to TRBD2 covers 11 bases. Trimming removed 3 bases from V and 7 bases from J; junction bases left unmatched: 5. Germline-derived CDR1 and CDR2 are LNHNV and YYDKDF (reference sequence). This CDR3 spans 15 amino acids. The chain's CDR3 is CATSRGLAELNEQFF. CDR3 DNA: TGTGCCACCAGCAGGGGACTAGCGGAGTTGAATGAGCAGTTCTTC.

The chain recombines TRBV2 with TRBJ1-1, with 12 bases that match TRBD1. The CDR3 length is 15 residues. V shed 6 bases and J 5 bases; nucleotides not matched to a gene: 7. Germline V CDR1 and CDR2: SNHLY, FYNNEI. CDR3 region: CASRDGTGGGTEAFF. CDR3 DNA sequence: TGTGCCAGCAGGGACGGGACAGGGGGCGGAACTGAAGCTTTCTTT.

The V and J genes are TRBV5-1 and TRBJ2-7, with D unclear. CDR3 length: 12 residues. The V and J ends lost 0 bases and 4 bases respectively, with 5 bases between them. Germline CDR1 is SGHRS and CDR2 is YFSETQ. The CDR3 region is CASSLARYEQYF. CDR3 sequence (DNA): TGCGCCAGCAGCTTGGCCAGGTACGAGCAGTACTTC.

The rearrangement links TRBV6-2 or TRBV6-3 to TRBJ2-5, with a possible D match to TRBD1 (6 bases). Germline CDR1 and CDR2: MNHEY and SVGEGT. V was shortened by 2 bases and J by 2 bases, with 15 bases between the two germline ends. CDR3 length equals 16 residues. CDR3 DNA sequence: TGTGCCAGCAGTTACGCGGACAGAGGAAATCAAGAGACCCAGTACTTC. Its protein is CASSYADRGNQETQYF.

The chain carries TRBV7-3 and TRBJ2-3; TRBD2 matches 9 bases. From germline, CDR1 is SGHTA and CDR2 FQGTGA. CDR3 length equals 14 residues. The ends lost 5 bases at V and 6 bases at J; junction bases unmatched: 6. CDR3 region: CASSPGTSFDTQYF. The CDR3 DNA is TGTGCCAGCAGCCCCGGGACTAGCTTCGATACGCAGTATTTT.

This clone occurred once. The chain carries TRBV9 and TRBJ1-1; possibly TRBD1 for D (6 bases). V was trimmed by 3 bases and J by 2 bases, leaving 11 bases between them. CDR3 length equals 14 residues. The V gene's germline CDR1 is SGDLS and CDR2 YYNGEE. The chain's CDR3 is CASSDGTPNTEAFF. For the CDR3, the DNA is TGTGCCAGCAGCGATGGGACACCCAACACTGAAGCTTTCTTT. Using reference TRBV9 and TRBJ1-1 for the parts outside the CDR3, the full variable domain is DSGVTQTPKHLITATGQRVTLRCSPRSGDLSVYWYQQSLDQGLQFLIQYYNGEERAKGNILERFSAQQFPDLHSELNLSSLELGDSALYFCASSDGTPNTEAFFGQGTRLTVV.

This rearrangement joins TRBV25-1 to TRBJ2-7; D perhaps matches TRBD2 (7 bases). Germline values: CDR1 MGHDK, CDR2 SYGVNS. V dropped 2 bases and J dropped 6 bases, with 17 bases sitting between them. The length of the CDR3 is 15 residues. CDR3 coding DNA: TGTGCCAGCAGTGAACGGGGGGCCGGTTCGGGCGAGCAGTACTTC. Amino acid sequence: CASSERGAGSGEQYF.

This chain joins TRBV11-2 and TRBJ1-2; weak D call: TRBD1 (6 bases). The CDR3 is made up of 13 amino acids. Germline assignment: CDR1 SGHAT and CDR2 FQNNGV. The V and J ends lost 6 bases and 6 bases respectively, with 14 bases between them. This chain's CDR3 is CASSQQGFDGYTF. In DNA form, the CDR3 reads TGTGCCAGCAGTCAACAGGGATTCGATGGCTACACCTTC.

This chain joins TRBV5-8 and TRBJ2-7; the D is unclear. Germline loops: CDR1 SGHTS, CDR2 YDEGEE. Trimming cost V 3 bases and J 7 bases, with 11 bases left between them. This CDR3 comprises 12 residues. CDR3 region: CASSYPSREQYF. CDR3 in DNA: TGTGCCAGCAGCTATCCCAGCAGGGAGCAGTACTTC.

The genes are TRBV2 and TRBJ1-6; 8 nucleotides agree with TRBD1. V shed 4 bases and J 14 bases; nucleotides not matched to a gene: 13. Germline V gene data show CDR1 as SNHLY and CDR2 as FYNNEI. CDR3 length equals 15 residues. The CDR3 sequence: CASSGEGAGGSSLHF. The CDR3 bases are TGTGCCAGCAGTGGAGAGGGAGCAGGGGGCTCGTCCCTCCACTTT.

This clone came up once. This chain connects TRBV10-3 to TRBJ1-2; a possible D gene is TRBD1 (5 bases). CDR3 length: 14 amino acids. With 3 bases removed from V and 2 bases from J, the gap between germline ends came to 10 bases. CDR1 and CDR2 from the germline V gene are ENHRY and SYGVKD. CDR3 residues: CAISEAGPNYGYTF. The CDR3 DNA is TGTGCCATCAGTGAAGCGGGACCCAACTATGGCTACACCTTC.

Comments on this clone: This sample includes further DNA sequences coding for the same CDR3. The chain joins TRBV5-6 to TRBJ2-7; D is ambiguous. The CDR3 runs 13 residues. Germline V gene lookup returns CDR1 SGHDT and CDR2 YYEEEE. Trimming took off 0 bases at V and 1 base at J, with 5 bases between the two ends. Here the CDR3 DNA reads TGTGCCAGCAGCTTGGAGAGTTCCTACGAGCAGTACTTC. Encoded protein: CASSLESSYEQYF.

Here the CDR3 DNA reads TGCGCCAGCCGACAGGCCCCCGGGACTAACTATGGCTACACCTTC. Its protein is CASRQAPGTNYGYTF. This chain joins TRBV5-1 and TRBJ1-2; tentatively, D is TRBD1 (6 bases). This CDR3 has 15 amino acids. The V end lost 7 bases, the J end lost 0 bases, and 16 bases lay between the germline ends. Germline CDR1 SGHRS, CDR2 YFSETQ.

The V gene is TRBV6-5, the J gene TRBJ1-6, with D unclear. The CDR3 runs 16 residues. Germline loops: CDR1 MNHEY, CDR2 SVGAGI. Trimming removed 4 bases at V and 4 bases at J, with 14 bases between. The CDR3 region is CASSSRVWMYNSPLHF. CDR3 coding DNA: TGTGCCAGCAGTTCCCGGGTATGGATGTATAATTCACCCCTCCACTTT.